This is a list of T cell receptor beta chains from one sample in a study of identical twins. In TCRdb, the 5' RACE reads were re-called with MiXCR into one record per CDR3 protein. The table lists a few hundred thousand distinct CDR3 sequences, just under 10% of them singletons, with under 3.5% in the top ten. These data were likewise used in another study, on yellow fever vaccine responses in identical twins.

Sample: PBMCs. The source is a woman younger than 35 in good health. The CDR3 runs from the conserved cysteine through the conserved F or W. The D gene is left open where the match is weak. Clone size is stated in some rows and not others, as once, few, many or a class when expanded.

few	TRBV6-2/TRBV6-3	NA	TRBJ1-2	CASSAARNYGYTF	TGTGCCAGCAGTGCCGCAAGAAACTATGGCTACACCTTC
few	TRBV15	NA	TRBJ2-7	CATSREVGQAMQYF	TGTGCCACCAGCAGAGAAGTAGGGCAGGCGATGCAGTACTTC
NA	TRBV28	NA	TRBJ2-5	CASSLGPASPSQETQYF	TGTGCCAGCAGTTTAGGCCCTGCAAGCCCCTCCCAAGAGACCCAGTACTTC
many	TRBV7-2	TRBD2	TRBJ2-2	CASSLGTSGNTGELFF	TGTGCCAGCAGCTTAGGGACTAGCGGTAACACCGGGGAGCTGTTTTTT
few	TRBV7-9	NA	TRBJ1-2	CASSRAGTYYGYTF	TGTGCCAGCAGCCGCGCCGGGACTTACTATGGCTACACCTTC
NA	TRBV7-9	TRBD2	TRBJ2-3	CASSLVASGSSADTQYF	TGTGCCAGCAGCTTAGTAGCTAGCGGGAGTTCGGCAGATACGCAGTATTTT
many	TRBV5-1	TRBD1	TRBJ1-6	CASSSGQGFDSPLHF	TGCGCCAGCAGCTCGGGACAGGGTTTCGATTCACCCCTCCACTTT
NA	TRBV28	TRBD1	TRBJ1-6	CASIPRDSNSPLHF	TGTGCCAGCATCCCCAGGGACAGTAATTCACCCCTCCACTTT
few	TRBV3-1	NA	TRBJ2-1	CASSQAAGYNEQFF	TGTGCCAGCAGCCAAGCTGCGGGCTACAATGAGCAGTTCTTC
few	TRBV11-1	TRBD2	TRBJ2-2	CALAPFVAGARDTGELFF	TGTGCGCTTGCCCCCTTTGTGGCGGGAGCCCGAGACACCGGGGAGCTGTTTTTT
few	TRBV20-1	NA	TRBJ2-7	CSAGGPYEQYF	TGCAGTGCCGGAGGGCCCTACGAGCAGTACTTC
few	TRBV5-1	NA	TRBJ1-2	CASSLITDSPNGYTF	TGCGCCAGCAGCTTAATCACGGACAGTCCGAATGGCTACACCTTC
NA	TRBV29-1	NA	TRBJ2-7	CSVEVEESFRGEQYF	TGCAGCGTTGAAGTTGAGGAGAGCTTTCGGGGCGAGCAGTACTTC
NA	TRBV3-1	TRBD2	TRBJ2-7	CASSQVGLAASYEQYF	TGTGCCAGCAGCCAAGTCGGGCTAGCGGCCTCCTACGAGCAGTACTTC
few	TRBV28	NA	TRBJ2-3	CASSPSMRGKSTDTQYF	TGTGCCAGCAGTCCTTCTATGAGAGGGAAAAGCACAGATACGCAGTATTTT
few	TRBV6-2/TRBV6-3	NA	TRBJ1-6	CASSTGPSNSPLHF	TGTGCCAGCAGTACCGGGCCGTCAAATTCACCCCTCCACTTT
NA	TRBV29-1	TRBD1	TRBJ2-7	CSFRQGPYEQYF	TGCAGCTTTAGACAGGGCCCCTACGAGCAGTACTTC
NA	TRBV20-1	NA	TRBJ2-7	CSARVTEGYYEQYF	TGCAGTGCTAGAGTTACGGAAGGGTATTACGAGCAGTACTTC
NA	TRBV20-1	TRBD1	TRBJ2-7	CSATADRGVYEQYF	TGCAGTGCAACCGCGGACAGGGGTGTATACGAGCAGTACTTC
NA	TRBV20-1	TRBD1	TRBJ2-5	CSAPGTGPAEETQYF	TGCAGTGCGCCCGGGACAGGCCCGGCAGAAGAGACCCAGTACTTC
once	TRBV2	TRBD1	TRBJ2-6	CASGQGRPGANVLTF	TGTGCCAGTGGACAGGGGAGGCCTGGGGCCAACGTCCTGACTTTC
NA	TRBV7-2	TRBD2	TRBJ2-7	CASSLGRSGSYEQYF	TGTGCCAGCAGCTTAGGTCGTAGCGGGAGCTACGAGCAGTACTTC
NA	TRBV7-3	NA	TRBJ1-1	CASKQGPLDTEAFF	TGTGCCAGCAAGCAGGGACCCTTGGACACTGAAGCTTTCTTT
NA	TRBV4-2	NA	TRBJ2-7	CASSQRAGTYEQYF	TGTGCCAGCAGCCAACGGGCGGGGACCTACGAGCAGTACTTC
NA	TRBV20-1	NA	TRBJ2-1	CSARASEGGTNYNEQFF	TGCAGTGCTAGAGCCTCGGAGGGCGGTACAAACTACAATGAGCAGTTCTTC
few	TRBV29-1	TRBD1	TRBJ2-5	CSVVGTEETQYF	TGCAGCGTTGTAGGGACAGAAGAGACCCAGTACTTC
many	TRBV6-1	NA	TRBJ2-7	CASTKSGLGNSYEQYF	TGTGCCAGCACCAAATCGGGACTGGGAAACTCCTACGAGCAGTACTTC
few	TRBV27	NA	TRBJ2-7	CASSLGMGNEQYF	TGTGCCAGCAGTTTAGGGATGGGGAACGAGCAGTACTTC
many	TRBV10-2	NA	TRBJ2-2	CASSAGGNTGELFF	TGCGCCAGCAGTGCTGGGGGTAACACCGGGGAGCTGTTTTTT
few	TRBV20-1	TRBD1	TRBJ1-2	CRATGGNPNYGYTF	TGCAGAGCGACAGGGGGAAATCCCAACTATGGCTACACCTTC
few	TRBV6-1	TRBD1	TRBJ1-5	CASSLSGQVLNQPQHF	TGTGCCAGCAGTCTGTCGGGACAGGTCCTTAATCAGCCCCAGCATTTT
NA	TRBV28	NA	TRBJ2-5	CASAQGLETQYF	TGTGCCAGTGCTCAGGGGTTAGAGACCCAGTACTTC
NA	TRBV14	TRBD2	TRBJ2-1	CASSQDSPRLAGEVHEQFF	TGTGCCAGCAGCCAAGATTCTCCGAGACTAGCGGGAGAAGTGCATGAGCAGTTCTTC
many	TRBV7-2	NA	TRBJ1-2	CASSLEPASYGYTF	TGTGCCAGCAGCTTAGAGCCAGCCTCATATGGCTACACCTTC
many	TRBV4-2	NA	TRBJ2-1	CASSPAHNEQFF	TGTGCCAGCAGCCCGGCTCACAATGAGCAGTTCTTC
many	TRBV10-3	NA	TRBJ2-5	CAISGRGQETQYF	TGTGCCATCAGTGGCAGGGGTCAAGAGACCCAGTACTTC
few	TRBV20-1	TRBD2	TRBJ2-5	CSAPVGLAGGNTNF	TGCAGTGCTCCCGTCGGGCTAGCGGGGGGCAACACAAATTTC
NA	TRBV11-1	NA	TRBJ2-7	CASSSSAGTPENIYEQYF	TGTGCCAGCAGCTCTTCTGCCGGGACTCCTGAAAATATCTACGAGCAGTACTTC
many	TRBV3-1	NA	TRBJ2-7	CASSQVAGHEQYF	TGTGCCAGCAGCCAAGTTGCAGGTCACGAGCAGTACTTC
NA	TRBV7-9	NA	TRBJ1-4	CASSNTQTGRREKLFF	TGTGCCAGCAGCAATACCCAAACAGGGCGGAGAGAAAAACTGTTTTTT
few	TRBV21-1	NA	TRBJ2-5	CASTWGEIGETQYF	TGTGCCAGCACCTGGGGGGAAATAGGGGAGACCCAGTACTTC